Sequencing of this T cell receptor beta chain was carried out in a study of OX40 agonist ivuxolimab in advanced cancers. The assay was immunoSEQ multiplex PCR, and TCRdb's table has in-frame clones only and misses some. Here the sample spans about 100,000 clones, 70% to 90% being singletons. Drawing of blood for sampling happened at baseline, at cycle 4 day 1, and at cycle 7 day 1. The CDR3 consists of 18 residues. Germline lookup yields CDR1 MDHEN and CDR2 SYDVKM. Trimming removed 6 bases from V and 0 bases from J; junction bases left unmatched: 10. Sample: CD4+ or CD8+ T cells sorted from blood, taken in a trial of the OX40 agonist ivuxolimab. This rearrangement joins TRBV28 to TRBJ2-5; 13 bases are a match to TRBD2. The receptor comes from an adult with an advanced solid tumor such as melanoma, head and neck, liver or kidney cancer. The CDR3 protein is CASRTRLAGGPDQETQYF. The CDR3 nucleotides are TGTGCCAGCAGGACAAGACTAGCGGGGGGTCCAGACCAAGAGACCCAGTACTTC.